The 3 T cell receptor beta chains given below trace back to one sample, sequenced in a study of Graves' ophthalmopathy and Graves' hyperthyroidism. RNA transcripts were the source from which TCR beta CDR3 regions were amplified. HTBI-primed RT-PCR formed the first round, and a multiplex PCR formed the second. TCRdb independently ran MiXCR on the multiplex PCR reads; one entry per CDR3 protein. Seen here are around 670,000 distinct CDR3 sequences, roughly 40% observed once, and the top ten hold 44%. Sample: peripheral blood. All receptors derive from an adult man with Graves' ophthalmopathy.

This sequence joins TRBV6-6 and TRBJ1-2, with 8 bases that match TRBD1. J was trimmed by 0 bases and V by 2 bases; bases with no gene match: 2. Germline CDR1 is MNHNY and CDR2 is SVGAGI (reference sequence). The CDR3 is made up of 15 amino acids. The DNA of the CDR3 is TGTGCCAGCAGTTACATCAGGGGGCCTAACTATGGCTACACCTTC. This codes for CASSYIRGPNYGYTF.

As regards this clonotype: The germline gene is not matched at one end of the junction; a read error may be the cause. CDR3 nucleotides: TGTGCCAGCAGTGCCGCACTAGCGATTGGGGAGACCCAGTACTTC. Translating it yields CASSAALAIGETQYF. The rearrangement uses TRBV10-3 and TRBJ2-5, with TRBD2 identical over 7 bases. Germline V gene data show CDR1 as ENHRY and CDR2 as SYGVKD. The CDR3 is 15 amino acids.

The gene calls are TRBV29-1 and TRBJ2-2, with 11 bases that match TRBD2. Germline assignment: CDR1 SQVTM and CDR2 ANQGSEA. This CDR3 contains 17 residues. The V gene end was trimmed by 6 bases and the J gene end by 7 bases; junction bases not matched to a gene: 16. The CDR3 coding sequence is TGCAGCGTGGAGGGTGCGAAGACTAGCGGGACTGTCGGGGAGCTGTTTTTT. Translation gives CSVEGAKTSGTVGELFF.